This T cell receptor beta chain was found in a study of T cell responses to AZD1222 COVID-19 vaccine. In regard to this clone: The antigen remains unidentified.

Broader study findings: Repertoires were sampled only after the peak T cell response.

This CDR3 region has 15 residues. Using immunoSEQ multiplex PCR, the repertoire was profiled, and TCRdb retains in-frame clones only, with some absent. The sample yields 100,000 to 150,000 clones, around 90% seen once. This sequence originates from an adult in good health. The sample consisted of peripheral blood, taken on day 0 of MenACWY control vaccination. The chain employs TRBV21-1 and TRBJ2-2; the D call of TRBD1 is as the table states it, not checked on the DNA. TRBV21-1 is assigned pseudogene status. The CDR3 reads CASRLTGGPTGELFF. In DNA form, the CDR3 reads TGTGCCAGCAGACTTACAGGGGGCCCCACCGGGGAGCTGTTTTTT.